Sequencing of this T cell receptor beta chain was carried out in a study of blood T cells in healthy people across ages. The V and J ends lost 0 bases and 7 bases, in that order; junction bases with no gene match: 1. Germline V CDR1 and CDR2: MNHEY, SVGAGI. The CDR3 has 15 residues. This clonotype showed up just a few times. For the second PCR, which ran for about 7 to 11 cycles, a sample-barcoded 5' primer and a J-beta primer mix were used. TCRdb processed the 5' RACE reads anew with MiXCR; each CDR3 protein has one entry. The sample consists of some 370,000 distinct CDR3 sequences, 52% of them appearing once.

V gene TRBV6-5 combines with J gene TRBJ2-1, with 12 positions matching TRBD2. The receptor comes from a man aged 60 to 75 in good health. The sequencing input was blood. The CDR3 region has the DNA TGTGCCAGCAGTTACTCTGGGACTAGCGGGAATGAGCAGTTCTTC. Its protein product is CASSYSGTSGNEQFF.